A selection of T cell receptor beta chains follows, all from one sample in a study of T cell changes during pregnancy in multiple sclerosis. Generated by immunoSEQ multiplex PCR, the TCRdb table keeps only in-frame clones and is missing some. The sample yields roughly 31,000 clones, more than 80% seen once. The input for sequencing was CD4+ T cells from peripheral blood mononuclear cells, taken in the first trimester of pregnancy. All receptors come from a female donor with multiple sclerosis, enrolled in a pregnancy study. CDR3s include the opening cysteine and the closing phenylalanine or tryptophan. A D gene is named only where the DNA matches it firmly. The size field is filled for only some rows; it gives once, few, many or a size class.

.	TRBD2	TRBV6-5	TRBJ2-7	TGTGCCAGCCGGAGCGGGGCCAGTTCCTACGAGCAGTACTTC	CASRSGASSYEQYF
.	TRBD2	TRBV15	TRBJ2-3	TGTGCCACCAGCAGAGGCGGGGGGGGCACAGATACGCAGTATTTT	CATSRGGGGTDTQYF
.	.	TRBV6-5	TRBJ1-1	TGTGCCAGCAGGTTGGTAGAGGGCGCTGAAGCTTTCTTT	CASRLVEGAEAFF
once	.	TRBV9	TRBJ1-4	TGTGCCAGCAGCCTCACACCTGATGAAAAACTGTTTTTT	CASSLTPDEKLFF
.	.	TRBV7-9	TRBJ1-1	TGTGCCAGCAGCTCTGTCTGGGAGCAGAACACTGAAGCTTTCTTT	CASSSVWEQNTEAFF
.	.	TRBV5-1	TRBJ2-7	TGCGCCAGCAGCTTGGTCGACAGCGTTGGAGAGCAGTACTTC	CASSLVDSVGEQYF
.	.	TRBV5-1	TRBJ2-5	TGCGCCAGCAGCTTGTACAGTCCCCCAGAGACCCAGTACTTC	CASSLYSPPETQYF
.	.	TRBV28	TRBJ2-7	TGTGCCAGCAGTCTAAATTCCGGGGATTACGAGCAGTACTTC	CASSLNSGDYEQYF
once	.	TRBV2	TRBJ2-1	TGTGCCAGCAGGGCCCTGTGGAATGAGCAGTTCTTC	CASRALWNEQFF
.	.	TRBV10-2	TRBJ2-5	TGCGCCAGCAGTGGGTCAGGGGTGGGTTCTGTGGGAACCCAGTACTTC	CASSGSGVGSVGTQYF
once	.	TRBV14	TRBJ2-5	TGTGCCAGCAGCCAAGACGTCCGTGGCCGGAGAGGGGAGACCCAGTACTTC	CASSQDVRGRRGETQYF
once	.	TRBV11-1	TRBJ1-2	TGTGCCAGCAGCTTTGATGCGCGCGACTATGGCTACACCTTC	CASSFDARDYGYTF
.	.	TRBV5-1	TRBJ1-2	TGCGCCAGCAGCTTGACAATTACTAACTATGGCTACACCTTC	CASSLTITNYGYTF
.	.	TRBV10-1	TRBJ2-3	TGCGCCAGCAGTGATGTGATGGGGGCCAATACAGATACGCAGTATTTT	CASSDVMGANTDTQYF
once	.	TRBV19	TRBJ1-5	TGTGCCAGTAGTATAGAATACGGAGGGAATCAGCCCCAGCATTTT	CASSIEYGGNQPQHF
.	.	TRBV21-1	TRBJ1-5	TGTGCCAGCAGCAAAGGGGAAGGGGGTCATCAGCCCCAGCATTTT	CASSKGEGGHQPQHF
.	.	TRBV28	TRBJ1-5	TGTGCCAGCAAAAGGGCGGGGGACCGCAATCAGCCCCAGCATTTT	CASKRAGDRNQPQHF
.	.	TRBV11-2	TRBJ2-2	TGTGCCAGCACCTCGGAGGGCAGGGCTTACACCGGGGAGCTGTTTTTT	CASTSEGRAYTGELFF
.	TRBD2	TRBV4-2	TRBJ2-3	TGTGCCAGCAGCACTACGGGGGGGCCCGCAGATACGCAGTATTTT	CASSTTGGPADTQYF
few	TRBD1	TRBV2	TRBJ1-1	TGTGCCAGCAGCGTGGACAGGGTCACTGAAGCTTTCTTT	CASSVDRVTEAFF
once	.	TRBV5-4	TRBJ1-2	TGTGCCAGCAGCTTAAGCACAGGGAACAACTATGGCTACACCTTC	CASSLSTGNNYGYTF
.	.	TRBV2	TRBJ2-7	TGTGCCAGCAGTGATTCTGGGGGCTGGTACGAGCAGTACTTC	CASSDSGGWYEQYF
.	.	TRBV18	TRBJ2-5	TGTGCCAGCTCACCCGACCGGGCTGGTGGCGCAGGGGCCCAGTACTTC	CASSPDRAGGAGAQYF
.	.	TRBV2	TRBJ2-7	TGTGCCAGCAGTGCGCCAAACAGGGACGCCTACGAGCAGTACTTC	CASSAPNRDAYEQYF
.	TRBD1	TRBV19	TRBJ2-1	TGTGCCAGTAGTATAACCCAGGACAGGGATTTTAAGCAGTTCTTC	CASSITQDRDFKQFF
.	TRBD2	TRBV5-1	TRBJ2-1	TGCGCCAGCAGCTTGGCATATAGCGGGGGAACCCCCACCTCCTACAATGAGCAGTTCTTC	CASSLAYSGGTPTSYNEQFF
.	.	TRBV7-9	TRBJ2-3	TGTGCCAGCAGCCAGCCTAGCTTCCCCTTCACAGATACGCAGTATTTT	CASSQPSFPFTDTQYF
.	.	TRBV7-2	TRBJ2-1	TGTGCCAGCAGCTTAGACCGGTTCAATGAGCAGTTCTTC	CASSLDRFNEQFF
.	.	TRBV5-4	TRBJ2-5	TGTGCCAGCAGCTTGTTGGCGGGTCCCCAAGAGACCCAGTACTTC	CASSLLAGPQETQYF
.	TRBD1	TRBV30	TRBJ1-5	TGTGCCTGGAGTGTAGGGACAGGGGGTCAGCCCCAGCATTTT	CAWSVGTGGQPQHF
.	TRBD1	TRBV2	TRBJ1-1	TGTGCCAGCAACCCCACAGGGGAGAGCACTGAAGCTTTCTTT	CASNPTGESTEAFF
.	.	TRBV9	TRBJ1-2	TGTGCCAGCAGCGCCGCTGGAGGGGACTATGGCTACACCTTC	CASSAAGGDYGYTF
.	.	TRBV7-5	TRBJ2-6	TGTGCCAGTAGACAAAGTCGGGCCAACGTCCTGACTTTC	CASRQSRANVLTF
.	.	TRBV4-1	TRBJ1-6	TGCGCCAGCAGCCCTCGGGACGGGGGACTCCTCCACTTT	CASSPRDGGLLHF
.	.	TRBV6-6	TRBJ2-5	TGTGCCAGCAGTTACTCTTTGACAGCTATCCAAGAGACCCAGTACTTC	CASSYSLTAIQETQYF
.	.	TRBV6-5	TRBJ1-2	TGTGCCAGCAGTTCAGGAAAAGCTAACTATGGCTACACCTTC	CASSSGKANYGYTF
.	.	TRBV7-2	TRBJ2-5	TGTGCCAGCAGCCCCCCCGGGTACCAAGAGACCCAGTACTTC	CASSPPGYQETQYF
.	.	TRBV7-6	TRBJ2-5	TGTGCCAGCAGACTCGGGGAGACCCAGTACTTC	CASRLGETQYF
.	TRBD1	TRBV7-7	TRBJ2-2	TGTGCTAGCAGCCTAGACAGGGGCGGGGAGCTGTTTTTT	CASSLDRGGELFF
.	.	TRBV2	TRBJ2-1	TGTGCCAGCAGTGTGAAGCGGGTACAGTATAACAATGAGCAGTTCTTC	CASSVKRVQYNNEQFF
.	TRBD1	TRBV18	TRBJ1-2	TGTGCCAGCTCCTCCCTAAGTGGGAAGGGGGCAGAAGGCTACACCTTC	CASSSLSGKGAEGYTF
.	.	TRBV6-6	TRBJ2-2	TGTGCCAGCAGTTACTCCAGGGGAGGGGGTCCCGGGGAGCTGTTTTTT	CASSYSRGGGPGELFF
.	.	TRBV2	TRBJ1-3	TGTGCCAGCAGCGAGGTGGGGAGGGCTGGAAACACCATATATTTT	CASSEVGRAGNTIYF
.	TRBD1	TRBV7-2	TRBJ1-2	TGTGCCAGCAGTCTTTCCGGACAGGCTTTCTATGGCTACACCTTC	CASSLSGQAFYGYTF
.	.	TRBV6-6	TRBJ1-4	TGTGCCAGCAGTTACGCAGGTTTTAGAGTCGAAAAACTGTTTTTT	CASSYAGFRVEKLFF
once	.	TRBV4-3	TRBJ1-5	TGCGCCAGCAGCCCCCAGGGGTATAGCAATCAGCCCCAGCATTTT	CASSPQGYSNQPQHF
.	TRBD1	TRBV28	TRBJ1-1	TGTGCCAGCAGTCTAGGGACAGGGAGGTTCACTGAAGCTTTCTTT	CASSLGTGRFTEAFF
once	TRBD2	TRBV6-1	TRBJ2-7	TGTGCCAGCAGTGAACGGCAGGGAGGGCCCTACGAGCAGTACTTC	CASSERQGGPYEQYF
.	TRBD1	TRBV6-6	TRBJ1-2	TGTGCCAGCAATAGGGGGCCCTCCTATGGCTACACCTTC	CASNRGPSYGYTF
once	TRBD2	TRBV7-3	TRBJ2-1	TGTGCCAGCAGCCAGAGCGGGGGTTCCTACAATGAGCAGTTCTTC	CASSQSGGSYNEQFF
.	TRBD1	TRBV5-1	TRBJ2-2	TGCGCCAGCAGCAGGGACAGGGGAGCGCGGAACACCGGGGAGCTGTTTTTT	CASSRDRGARNTGELFF
.	.	TRBV15	TRBJ2-7	TGTGCCACCAGCAGAGATCTCGGCGAGCAGTACTTC	CATSRDLGEQYF
.	.	TRBV15	TRBJ1-6	TGTGCCACCAGCAGAGATCTGAGGGGGGGTTCACCCCTCCACTTT	CATSRDLRGGSPLHF
.	TRBD2	TRBV4-2	TRBJ2-3	TGTGCCAGCAGCCAAGAAGGGCCGGCGGGGGGCCAAACAGATACGCAGTATTTT	CASSQEGPAGGQTDTQYF
.	TRBD2	TRBV2	TRBJ2-1	TGTGCCAGCAGTACTAGCGTGGAGGAGCAGTTCTTC	CASSTSVEEQFF
.	.	TRBV5-4	TRBJ2-5	TGTGCCAGCCGTATAGACAGGCAGACCCAGTACTTC	CASRIDRQTQYF
once	TRBD1	TRBV9	TRBJ2-6	TGTGCCAGCAGCCCCCGACAGGGGATTGTCTCTGGGGCCAACGTCCTGACTTTC	CASSPRQGIVSGANVLTF
.	.	TRBV6-1	TRBJ2-7	TGTGCCAGCAGTGTGCAGGGTGAAAGGTTCACTAGCCAGCCAGGACCCGAGCAGTACTTC	CASSVQGERFTSQPGPEQYF
.	TRBD2	TRBV5-1	TRBJ2-5	TGCGCCAGCAGCTTGGGGCCCCCGGGGGGCCAAGAGACCCAGTACTTC	CASSLGPPGGQETQYF
.	.	TRBV28	TRBJ2-6	TGTGCCAGCAGTTTAGTCCAGGCTGGGGCCAACGTCCTGACTTTC	CASSLVQAGANVLTF